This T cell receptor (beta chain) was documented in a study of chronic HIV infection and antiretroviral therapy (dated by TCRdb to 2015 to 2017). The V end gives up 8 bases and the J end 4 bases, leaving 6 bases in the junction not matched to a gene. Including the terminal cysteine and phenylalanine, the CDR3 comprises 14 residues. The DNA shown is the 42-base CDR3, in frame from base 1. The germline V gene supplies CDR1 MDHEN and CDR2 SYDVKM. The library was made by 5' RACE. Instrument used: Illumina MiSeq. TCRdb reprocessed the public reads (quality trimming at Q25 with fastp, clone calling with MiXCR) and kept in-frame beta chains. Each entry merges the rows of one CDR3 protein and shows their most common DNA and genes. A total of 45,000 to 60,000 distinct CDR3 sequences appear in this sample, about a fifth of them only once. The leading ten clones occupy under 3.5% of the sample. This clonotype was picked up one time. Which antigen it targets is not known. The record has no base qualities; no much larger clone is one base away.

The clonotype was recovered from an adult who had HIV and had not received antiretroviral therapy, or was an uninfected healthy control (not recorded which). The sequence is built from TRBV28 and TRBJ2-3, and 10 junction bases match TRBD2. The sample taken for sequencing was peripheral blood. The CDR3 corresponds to CASPSGRGPDTQYF. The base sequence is TGTGCCAGCCCTAGCGGGAGAGGCCCAGATACGCAGTATTTT.